These T cell receptor beta chains were read from a single sample in a study of T cell responses to AZD1222 COVID-19 vaccine. TCRdb's copy holds only in-frame clones and misses some; the assay was immunoSEQ multiplex PCR. This sample carries approximately 94,000 clones, 80% to 95% of them seen once, and the ten largest clones take 1.5% to 2%. The sample in question was peripheral blood, obtained on day 0 of AZD1222 vaccination. The receptors originated from an adult in good health. The CDR3 runs from the conserved cysteine through the conserved F or W. The order of the fields is clone size, D gene, V gene, J gene, CDR3 DNA, CDR3 protein. D genes are given only for firm matches. Size values are once, few and many counts, or a class for expanded clones, and some rows have none.

abundance: NA
d_gene: NA
v_gene: TRBV28
j_gene: TRBJ1-6
CDR3nt: TGTGCCACCCATGGGGGGGGGCACTACTATAATTCACCCCTCCACTTT
CDR3aa: CATHGGGHYYNSPLHF

abundance: NA
d_gene: TRBD1
v_gene: TRBV4-1
j_gene: TRBJ1-1
CDR3nt: TGCGCCAGCCGCGGACAGGGGGCCTGGGGCACTGAAGCTTTCTTT
CDR3aa: CASRGQGAWGTEAFF

abundance: NA
d_gene: TRBD1
v_gene: TRBV5-4
j_gene: TRBJ2-7
CDR3nt: TGTGCCAGCCGTCGGGACAGGTCGGACTACGAGCAGTACTTC
CDR3aa: CASRRDRSDYEQYF

abundance: NA
d_gene: NA
v_gene: TRBV15
j_gene: TRBJ1-5
CDR3nt: TGTGCCACCAGCAGAGCACCAGCGGAGGTGGCCCAGCATTTT
CDR3aa: CATSRAPAEVAQHF

abundance: NA
d_gene: NA
v_gene: TRBV6-1
j_gene: TRBJ2-7
CDR3nt: TGTGCCAGCAGTGAAGCGGCCTACGAGCAGTACTTC
CDR3aa: CASSEAAYEQYF

abundance: many
d_gene: NA
v_gene: TRBV2
j_gene: TRBJ1-6
CDR3nt: TGTGCCAGCAGTGAGGAACAGGGATGGTCACCCCTCCACTTT
CDR3aa: CASSEEQGWSPLHF

abundance: NA
d_gene: NA
v_gene: TRBV6-5
j_gene: TRBJ1-1
CDR3nt: TGTGCCACTCATGGGACGGGGGGCACTGAAGCTTTCTTT
CDR3aa: CATHGTGGTEAFF

abundance: NA
d_gene: TRBD1
v_gene: TRBV5-1
j_gene: TRBJ1-4
CDR3nt: TGCGCCAGCAGCCTGGGCGTCAGGGGGGGCGCGGTTGAAAAACTGTTTTTT
CDR3aa: CASSLGVRGGAVEKLFF

abundance: NA
d_gene: NA
v_gene: TRBV30
j_gene: TRBJ1-1
CDR3nt: TGTGCCTGGAGCGGAGGACAGAACACTGAAGCTTTCTTT
CDR3aa: CAWSGGQNTEAFF

abundance: NA
d_gene: TRBD2
v_gene: TRBV27
j_gene: TRBJ2-1
CDR3nt: TGTGCCAGCAGTTTATCTGCTTACGGGCTAGCGGGGTCTGAGCAGTTCTTC
CDR3aa: CASSLSAYGLAGSEQFF

abundance: NA
d_gene: NA
v_gene: TRBV7-8
j_gene: TRBJ1-2
CDR3nt: TGTGCCAGCAGCTTAGGCCGTCATGGGGGGGCTGGCTATGGCTACACCTTC
CDR3aa: CASSLGRHGGAGYGYTF

abundance: NA
d_gene: NA
v_gene: TRBV11-2
j_gene: TRBJ2-2
CDR3nt: TGTGCCAGCAGCTTACGGTTTGGCAAAAGTAAAAACACCGGGGAGCTGTTTTTT
CDR3aa: CASSLRFGKSKNTGELFF

abundance: NA
d_gene: TRBD1
v_gene: TRBV28
j_gene: TRBJ1-5
CDR3nt: TGTGCCAGCAGTTCGTACCCACAGGGGCACAATCAGCCCCAGCATTTT
CDR3aa: CASSSYPQGHNQPQHF

abundance: NA
d_gene: TRBD1
v_gene: TRBV19
j_gene: TRBJ2-7
CDR3nt: TGTGCCAGTAGTATAGCCGGGACAGGGTACTACGAGCAGTACTTC
CDR3aa: CASSIAGTGYYEQYF

abundance: NA
d_gene: NA
v_gene: TRBV7-9
j_gene: TRBJ1-5
CDR3nt: TGTGCCAGCAGCCGACAGGATCAGCCCCAGCATTTT
CDR3aa: CASSRQDQPQHF

abundance: NA
d_gene: NA
v_gene: TRBV3-1/TRBV3-2
j_gene: TRBJ1-4
CDR3nt: TGTGCCAGCAGCCAAGTTCCGGGTTTAGAAGAAAAACTGTTTTTT
CDR3aa: CASSQVPGLEEKLFF

abundance: once
d_gene: TRBD1
v_gene: TRBV28
j_gene: TRBJ1-2
CDR3nt: TGTGCCAGCCTTGGACAGGGGTATGGCTACACCTTC
CDR3aa: CASLGQGYGYTF

abundance: NA
d_gene: NA
v_gene: TRBV20-1
j_gene: TRBJ1-1
CDR3nt: TGCAGTGCCCGGGGGAACACTGAAGCTTTCTTT
CDR3aa: CSARGNTEAFF

abundance: NA
d_gene: NA
v_gene: TRBV6-5
j_gene: TRBJ1-1
CDR3nt: TGTGCCAGCAGTTATGGATCCGTGAACACTGAAGCTTTCTTT
CDR3aa: CASSYGSVNTEAFF

abundance: NA
d_gene: TRBD2
v_gene: TRBV6-5
j_gene: TRBJ2-5
CDR3nt: TGTGCCAGCAGTTACGGCGCGGGAGGACAAGAGACCCAGTACTTC
CDR3aa: CASSYGAGGQETQYF

abundance: once
d_gene: TRBD1
v_gene: TRBV28
j_gene: TRBJ2-3
CDR3nt: TGTGCCAGCAGTTTATACCAGGGGGTTACAGATACGCAGTATTTT
CDR3aa: CASSLYQGVTDTQYF

abundance: NA
d_gene: NA
v_gene: TRBV6-4
j_gene: TRBJ1-5
CDR3nt: TGTGCCAGCAACAGGAGTGGGGGGCACAATCAGCCCCAGCATTTT
CDR3aa: CASNRSGGHNQPQHF

abundance: NA
d_gene: NA
v_gene: TRBV3-1/TRBV3-2
j_gene: TRBJ2-7
CDR3nt: TGTGCCAGCAGCTACCCAGGGGCCCTACCCTACGAGCAGTACTTC
CDR3aa: CASSYPGALPYEQYF

abundance: NA
d_gene: TRBD1
v_gene: TRBV2
j_gene: TRBJ2-5
CDR3nt: TGTGCCAGCAGTTCCCGGGACAGGAGGTTGGAGACCCAGTACTTC
CDR3aa: CASSSRDRRLETQYF

abundance: NA
d_gene: NA
v_gene: TRBV11-2
j_gene: TRBJ1-2
CDR3nt: TGTGCCAGCAGCTTAGATCCTGGAGGCTACACCTTC
CDR3aa: CASSLDPGGYTF

abundance: NA
d_gene: NA
v_gene: TRBV28
j_gene: TRBJ2-1
CDR3nt: TGTGCCAGCAGAGGGGACCCAGAGTTGGTTTGGCGGCAGTTCTTC
CDR3aa: CASRGDPELVWRQFF

abundance: NA
d_gene: NA
v_gene: TRBV4-2
j_gene: TRBJ1-1
CDR3nt: TGTGCCAGCAGCCAAGAATCCGGGATCGGGCGGACTGAAGCTTTCTTT
CDR3aa: CASSQESGIGRTEAFF

abundance: NA
d_gene: NA
v_gene: TRBV7-2
j_gene: TRBJ2-3
CDR3nt: TGTGCCAGCAGCTTAGTTACCCGCACAGATACGCAGTATTTT
CDR3aa: CASSLVTRTDTQYF

abundance: NA
d_gene: NA
v_gene: TRBV12-3/TRBV12-4
j_gene: TRBJ2-7
CDR3nt: TGTGCCAGCGCCGGGGGTGGTCCCTACGAGCAGTACTTC
CDR3aa: CASAGGGPYEQYF

abundance: NA
d_gene: NA
v_gene: TRBV27
j_gene: TRBJ1-5
CDR3nt: TGTGCCAGCAGTCCCTCCGGGGGCTATCAGCCCCAGCATTTT
CDR3aa: CASSPSGGYQPQHF

abundance: once
d_gene: TRBD1
v_gene: TRBV9
j_gene: TRBJ1-5
CDR3nt: TGTGCCAGCAGCGTAGGGGACAGAGCAGTTGGGCCCCAGCATTTT
CDR3aa: CASSVGDRAVGPQHF

abundance: once
d_gene: NA
v_gene: TRBV2
j_gene: TRBJ2-1
CDR3nt: TGTGCCAGCAGTGTCGAGGGGGGTAATGAGCAGTTCTTC
CDR3aa: CASSVEGGNEQFF

abundance: NA
d_gene: TRBD1
v_gene: TRBV5-1
j_gene: TRBJ2-7
CDR3nt: TGCGCCAGCAGCTTGGCGCAGGGGGCGTACGAGCAGTACTTC
CDR3aa: CASSLAQGAYEQYF

abundance: NA
d_gene: NA
v_gene: TRBV2
j_gene: TRBJ1-1
CDR3nt: TGTGCCAGCACCCTGGGGGGCGGGATCTTGAACACTGAAGCTTTCTTT
CDR3aa: CASTLGGGILNTEAFF

abundance: NA
d_gene: NA
v_gene: TRBV5-1
j_gene: TRBJ1-5
CDR3nt: TGCGCCAGCAGCGAGCAGGGAGCGAATGGTCAGCCCCAGCATTTT
CDR3aa: CASSEQGANGQPQHF

abundance: NA
d_gene: NA
v_gene: TRBV5-1
j_gene: TRBJ1-1
CDR3nt: TGCGCCAGCAGCGCGGACACGAACACTGAAGCTTTCTTT
CDR3aa: CASSADTNTEAFF

abundance: NA
d_gene: TRBD1
v_gene: TRBV2
j_gene: TRBJ2-7
CDR3nt: TGTGCCAGCAGTGAAGGAAGAGACAGGGGCTTAGGCGAGCAGTACTTC
CDR3aa: CASSEGRDRGLGEQYF

abundance: NA
d_gene: NA
v_gene: TRBV28
j_gene: TRBJ1-1
CDR3nt: TGTGCCAGCAGTTACCCGACAGTGAACACTGAAGCTTTCTTT
CDR3aa: CASSYPTVNTEAFF

abundance: NA
d_gene: NA
v_gene: TRBV5-1
j_gene: TRBJ1-2
CDR3nt: TGCGCCAGCAGCTGGACGGGGCAGATTGCCAACTATGGCTACACCTTC
CDR3aa: CASSWTGQIANYGYTF

abundance: NA
d_gene: TRBD1
v_gene: TRBV28
j_gene: TRBJ1-4
CDR3nt: TGTGCCAGCAGTGGAAGGGGGCAGAATGAAAAACTGTTTTTT
CDR3aa: CASSGRGQNEKLFF

abundance: NA
d_gene: NA
v_gene: TRBV7-2
j_gene: TRBJ2-3
CDR3nt: TGTGCCAGCAGCTTGGGGCCACTTGGCGGATACACAGATACGCAGTATTTT
CDR3aa: CASSLGPLGGYTDTQYF

abundance: few
d_gene: NA
v_gene: TRBV4-1
j_gene: TRBJ2-7
CDR3nt: TGCGCCAGCAGCCAAGATTTAGCACCCGGTTACGAGCAGTACTTC
CDR3aa: CASSQDLAPGYEQYF

abundance: NA
d_gene: NA
v_gene: TRBV4-1
j_gene: TRBJ1-4
CDR3nt: TGCGCCAGCAGCCCCCTGGGTGGGACTAATGAAAAACTGTTTTTT
CDR3aa: CASSPLGGTNEKLFF

abundance: NA
d_gene: NA
v_gene: TRBV27
j_gene: TRBJ2-1
CDR3nt: TGTGCCAGCAGTTTTGGGCCAAATGAGCAGTTCTTC
CDR3aa: CASSFGPNEQFF

abundance: NA
d_gene: NA
v_gene: TRBV27
j_gene: TRBJ2-2
CDR3nt: TGTGCCAGCAGTTTACCCCCCACCGGGGAGCTGTTTTTT
CDR3aa: CASSLPPTGELFF

abundance: few
d_gene: NA
v_gene: TRBV2
j_gene: TRBJ2-1
CDR3nt: TGTGCCAGCAGTCCCACCCTCAGATACAATGAGCAGTTCTTC
CDR3aa: CASSPTLRYNEQFF

abundance: once
d_gene: TRBD1
v_gene: TRBV30
j_gene: TRBJ2-1
CDR3nt: TGTGCCTGGAGCGTACGGGACAGGGACAATGAGCAGTTCTTC
CDR3aa: CAWSVRDRDNEQFF

abundance: NA
d_gene: TRBD1
v_gene: TRBV30
j_gene: TRBJ1-3
CDR3nt: TGTGCCTGGAGTGGACAGGGGGCATCTGGAAACACCATATATTTT
CDR3aa: CAWSGQGASGNTIYF